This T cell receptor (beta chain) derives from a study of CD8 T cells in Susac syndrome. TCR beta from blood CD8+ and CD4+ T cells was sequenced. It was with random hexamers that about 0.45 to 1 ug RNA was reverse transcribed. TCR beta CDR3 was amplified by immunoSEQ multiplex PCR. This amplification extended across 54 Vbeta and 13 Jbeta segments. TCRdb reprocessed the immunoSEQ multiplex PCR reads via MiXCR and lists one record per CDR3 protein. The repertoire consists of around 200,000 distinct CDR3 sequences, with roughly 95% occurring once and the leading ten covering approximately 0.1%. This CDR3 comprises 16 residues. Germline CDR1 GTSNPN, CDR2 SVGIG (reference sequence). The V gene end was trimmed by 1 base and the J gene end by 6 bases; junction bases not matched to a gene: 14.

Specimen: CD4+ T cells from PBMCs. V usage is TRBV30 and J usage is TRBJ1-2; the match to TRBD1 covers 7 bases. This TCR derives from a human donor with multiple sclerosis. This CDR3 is CAWSGPEQGQVNGYTF. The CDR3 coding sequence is TGTGCCTGGAGTGGGCCCGAACAGGGGCAGGTGAATGGCTACACCTTC.